The clone carrying this T cell receptor beta chain has a count of ten or more. Its antigen remains unidentified. This entry belongs to a study of T cells in Graves' hyperthyroidism and ophthalmopathy. The investigators amplified TCR beta CDR3 regions from RNA transcripts. Primed by the HTBI set, a first-round RT-PCR was run on the TCR CDR3. Using its own MiXCR run on the multiplex PCR reads, TCRdb lists one record per CDR3 protein. The sample carries over 200,000 distinct CDR3 sequences, around 18% recorded once. Lactation, pregnancy, other autoimmune disease or uncontrolled infection led to exclusion of patients. Findings and limits, study-wide: Expanded thyroid clonotypes (above 0.001) were mostly also found in blood.

Specimen: blood. The receptor's source is a man aged 40-49 years with Graves' hyperthyroidism.

CDR3 in amino acids: CAWSPSYNSPLHF. In nucleotides, the CDR3 is TGTGCCTGGAGCCCCTCCTATAATTCACCCCTCCACTTT. The chain employs TRBV30 and TRBJ1-6; D gene uncertain. Trimming cost V 3 bases and J 0 bases, with 3 bases left between them. CDR3 size: 13 residues. CDR1 GTSNPN and CDR2 SVGIG come from the germline V gene (reference sequence).